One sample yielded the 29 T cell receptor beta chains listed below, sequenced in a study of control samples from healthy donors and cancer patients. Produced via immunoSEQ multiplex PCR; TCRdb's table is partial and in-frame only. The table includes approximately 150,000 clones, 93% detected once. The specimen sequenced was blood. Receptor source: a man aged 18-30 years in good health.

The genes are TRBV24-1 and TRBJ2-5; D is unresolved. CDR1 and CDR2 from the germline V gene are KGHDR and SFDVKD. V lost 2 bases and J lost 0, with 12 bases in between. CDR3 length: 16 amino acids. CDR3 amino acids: CATSDSSDGYQETQYF. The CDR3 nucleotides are TGTGCCACCAGTGATTCCTCGGACGGGTACCAAGAGACCCAGTACTTC.

CDR3 amino acids: CASSLALAGSSYNEQFF. The CDR3 DNA is TGTGCCAGCAGCTTAGCGCTCGCAGGGAGCTCCTACAATGAGCAGTTCTTC. V is TRBV7-6 and J is TRBJ2-1; D may match TRBD1 or TRBD2 (5 bases each). CDR1 SGHVS and CDR2 FNYEAQ come from the germline V gene. Trimming took off 0 bases at V and 0 bases at J, with 12 bases between the two ends. The CDR3 is 17 residues long.

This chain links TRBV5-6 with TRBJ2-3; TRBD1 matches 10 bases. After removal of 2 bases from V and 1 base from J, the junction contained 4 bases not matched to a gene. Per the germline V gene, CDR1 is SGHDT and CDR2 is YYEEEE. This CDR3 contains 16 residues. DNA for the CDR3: TGTGCCAGCAGCTTCTTTGGACAGGGGGGCACAGATACGCAGTATTTT. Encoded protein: CASSFFGQGGTDTQYF.

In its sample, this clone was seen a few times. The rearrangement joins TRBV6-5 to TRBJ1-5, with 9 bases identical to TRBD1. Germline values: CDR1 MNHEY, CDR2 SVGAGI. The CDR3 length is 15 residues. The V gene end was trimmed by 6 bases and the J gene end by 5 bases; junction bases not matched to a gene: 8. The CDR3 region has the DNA TGTGCCAGCAGACTCGGACAGGGGCGAGATCAGCCCCAGCATTTT. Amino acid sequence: CASRLGQGRDQPQHF.

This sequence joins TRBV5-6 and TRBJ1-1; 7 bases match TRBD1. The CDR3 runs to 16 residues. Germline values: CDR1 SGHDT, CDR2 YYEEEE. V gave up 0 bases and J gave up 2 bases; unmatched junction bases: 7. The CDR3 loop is CASSLEWTGHNTEAFF. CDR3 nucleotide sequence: TGTGCCAGCAGCTTGGAATGGACAGGCCATAACACTGAAGCTTTCTTT.

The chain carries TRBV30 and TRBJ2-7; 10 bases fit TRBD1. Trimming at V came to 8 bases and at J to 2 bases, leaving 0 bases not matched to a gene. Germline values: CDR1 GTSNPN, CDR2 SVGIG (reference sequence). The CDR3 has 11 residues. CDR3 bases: TGTGCCGGGACAGGGGCCTACGAGCAGTACTTC. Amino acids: CAGTGAYEQYF.

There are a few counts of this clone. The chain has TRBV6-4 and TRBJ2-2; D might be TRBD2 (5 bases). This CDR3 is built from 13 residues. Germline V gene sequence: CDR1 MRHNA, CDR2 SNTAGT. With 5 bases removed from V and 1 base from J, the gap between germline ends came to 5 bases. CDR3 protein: CASSSGNTGELFF. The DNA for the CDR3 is TGTGCCAGCAGTAGCGGGAACACCGGGGAGCTGTTTTTT.

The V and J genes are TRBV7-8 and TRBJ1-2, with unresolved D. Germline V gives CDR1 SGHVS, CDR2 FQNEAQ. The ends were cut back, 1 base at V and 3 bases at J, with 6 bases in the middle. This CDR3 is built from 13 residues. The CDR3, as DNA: TGTGCCAGCAGCTTAGAGGCAGACTATGGCTACACCTTC. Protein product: CASSLEADYGYTF.

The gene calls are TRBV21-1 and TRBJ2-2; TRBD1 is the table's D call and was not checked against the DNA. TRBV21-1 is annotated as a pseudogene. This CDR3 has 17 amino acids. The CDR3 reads CASSAPGTVINLGELFF. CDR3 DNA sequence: TGTGCCAGCAGCGCCCCCGGGACAGTTATTAATCTCGGGGAGCTGTTTTTT.

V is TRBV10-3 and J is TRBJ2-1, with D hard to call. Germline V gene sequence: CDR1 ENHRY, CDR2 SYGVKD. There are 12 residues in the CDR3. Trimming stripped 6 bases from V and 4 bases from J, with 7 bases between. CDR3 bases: TGTGCCATCAGCCTTCAGTACAATGAGCAGTTCTTC. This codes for CAISLQYNEQFF.

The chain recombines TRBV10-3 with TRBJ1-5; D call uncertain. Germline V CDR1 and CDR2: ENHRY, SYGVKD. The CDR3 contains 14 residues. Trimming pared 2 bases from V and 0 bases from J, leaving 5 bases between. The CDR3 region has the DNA TGTGCCATCAGTGAGGGGAATAGCAATCAGCCCCAGCATTTT. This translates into CAISEGNSNQPQHF.

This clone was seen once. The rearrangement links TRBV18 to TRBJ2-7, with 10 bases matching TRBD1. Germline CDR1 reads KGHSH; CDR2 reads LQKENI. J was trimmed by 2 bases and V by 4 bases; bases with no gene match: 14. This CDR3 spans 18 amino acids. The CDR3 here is CASSRDLQRTGGTYEQYF. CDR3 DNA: TGTGCCAGCTCACGGGACCTTCAGCGGACAGGGGGTACCTACGAGCAGTACTTC.

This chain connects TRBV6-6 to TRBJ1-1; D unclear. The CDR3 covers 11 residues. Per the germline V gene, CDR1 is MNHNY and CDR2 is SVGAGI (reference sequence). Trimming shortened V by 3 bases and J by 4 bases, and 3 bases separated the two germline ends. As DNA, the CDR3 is TGTGCCAGCAGTTATTCCACTGAAGCTTTCTTT. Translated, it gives CASSYSTEAFF.

The CDR3 here is CASSESGYNEQFF. DNA for the CDR3: TGCGCCAGCAGTGAGTCGGGATACAATGAGCAGTTCTTC. This rearrangement joins TRBV10-1 to TRBJ2-1, with unresolved D. Germline CDR1 WNHNN, CDR2 SYGVQD (reference sequence). The CDR3 extends over 13 amino acids. Trimming stripped 0 bases from V and 4 bases from J, with 4 bases between.

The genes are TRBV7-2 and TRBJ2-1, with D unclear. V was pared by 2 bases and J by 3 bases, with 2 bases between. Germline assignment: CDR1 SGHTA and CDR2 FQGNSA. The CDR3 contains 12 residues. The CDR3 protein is CASSLNYNEQFF. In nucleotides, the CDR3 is TGTGCCAGCAGCTTAAACTACAATGAGCAGTTCTTC.

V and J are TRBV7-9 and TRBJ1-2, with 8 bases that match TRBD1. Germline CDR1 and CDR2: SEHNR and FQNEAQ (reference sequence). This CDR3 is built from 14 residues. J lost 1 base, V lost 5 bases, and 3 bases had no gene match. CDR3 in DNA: TGTGCCAGCAGCCGGGGACAGGATAACTATGGCTACACCTTC. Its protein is CASSRGQDNYGYTF. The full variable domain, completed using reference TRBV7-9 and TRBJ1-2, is DTGVSQNPRHKITKRGQNVTFRCDPISEHNRLYWYRQTLGQGPEFLTYFQNEAQLEKSRLLSDRFSAERPKGSFSTLEIQRTEQGDSAMYLCASSRGQDNYGYTFGSGTRLTVV.

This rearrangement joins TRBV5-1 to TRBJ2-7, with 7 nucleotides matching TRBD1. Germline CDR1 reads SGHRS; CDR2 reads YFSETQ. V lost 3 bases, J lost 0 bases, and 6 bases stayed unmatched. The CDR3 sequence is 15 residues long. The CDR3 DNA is TGCGCCAGCAGCTCCCGGGACAGAAGCTCCTACGAGCAGTACTTC. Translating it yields CASSSRDRSSYEQYF. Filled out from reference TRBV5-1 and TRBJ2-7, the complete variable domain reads KAGVTQTPRYLIKTRGQQVTLSCSPISGHRSVSWYQQTPGQGLQFLFEYFSETQRNKGNFPGRFSGRQFSNSRSEMNVSTLELGDSALYLCASSSRDRSSYEQYFGPGTRLTVT.

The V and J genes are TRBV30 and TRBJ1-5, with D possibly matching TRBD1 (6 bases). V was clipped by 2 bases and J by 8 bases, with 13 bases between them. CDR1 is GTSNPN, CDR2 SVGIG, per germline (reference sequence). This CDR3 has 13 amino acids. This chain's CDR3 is CAWSLSGAKPQHF. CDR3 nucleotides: TGTGCCTGGAGTTTGTCAGGGGCAAAGCCCCAGCATTTT.

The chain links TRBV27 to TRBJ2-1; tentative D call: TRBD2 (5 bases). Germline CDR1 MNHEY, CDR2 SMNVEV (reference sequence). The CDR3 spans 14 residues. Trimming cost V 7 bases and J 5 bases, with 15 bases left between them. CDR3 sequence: CASTLRTGNNEQFF. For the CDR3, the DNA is TGTGCCAGCACCCTGAGGACTGGGAACAATGAGCAGTTCTTC.

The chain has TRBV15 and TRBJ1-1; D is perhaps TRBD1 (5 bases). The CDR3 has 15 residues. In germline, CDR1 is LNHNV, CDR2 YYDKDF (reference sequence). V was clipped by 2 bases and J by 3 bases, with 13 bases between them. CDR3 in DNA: TGTGCCACCAGCAGACGGACCGGGGCGGACACTGAAGCTTTCTTT. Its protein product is CATSRRTGADTEAFF.

The CDR3 here is CASSLLGQGIETQYF. In DNA, the CDR3 is TGTGCCAGCAGCTTGTTGGGACAGGGGATAGAGACCCAGTACTTC. J is TRBJ2-5 and V is TRBV5-8; 10 nucleotides agree with TRBD1. This CDR3 spans 15 amino acids. The V gene end was trimmed by 1 base and the J gene end by 4 bases; junction bases not matched to a gene: 4. Germline CDR1 and CDR2: SGHTS and YDEGEE.

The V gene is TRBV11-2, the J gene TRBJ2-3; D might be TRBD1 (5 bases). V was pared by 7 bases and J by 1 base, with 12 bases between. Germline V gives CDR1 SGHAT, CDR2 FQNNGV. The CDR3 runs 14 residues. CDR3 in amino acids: CASTSGFGTDTQYF. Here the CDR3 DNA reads TGTGCCAGCACCTCAGGGTTTGGCACAGATACGCAGTATTTT.

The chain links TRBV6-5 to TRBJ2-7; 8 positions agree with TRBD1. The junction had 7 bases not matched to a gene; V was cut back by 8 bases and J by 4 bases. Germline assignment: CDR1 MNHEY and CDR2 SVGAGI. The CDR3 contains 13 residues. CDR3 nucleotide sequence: TGTGCCAGCGGGCGGACAGGGCCTTACGAGCAGTACTTC. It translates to CASGRTGPYEQYF.

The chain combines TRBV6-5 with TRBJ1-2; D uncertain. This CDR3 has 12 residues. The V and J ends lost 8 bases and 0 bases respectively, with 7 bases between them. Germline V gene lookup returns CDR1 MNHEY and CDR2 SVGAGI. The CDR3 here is CASGTANYGYTF. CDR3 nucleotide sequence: TGTGCCAGCGGCACCGCTAACTATGGCTACACCTTC.

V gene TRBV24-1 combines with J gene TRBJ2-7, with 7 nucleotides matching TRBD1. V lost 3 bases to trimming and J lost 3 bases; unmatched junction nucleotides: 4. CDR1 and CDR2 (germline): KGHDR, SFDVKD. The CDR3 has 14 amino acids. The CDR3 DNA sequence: TGTGCCACCAGTGATGACAGGGAGTACTACGAGCAGTACTTC. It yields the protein CATSDDREYYEQYF.

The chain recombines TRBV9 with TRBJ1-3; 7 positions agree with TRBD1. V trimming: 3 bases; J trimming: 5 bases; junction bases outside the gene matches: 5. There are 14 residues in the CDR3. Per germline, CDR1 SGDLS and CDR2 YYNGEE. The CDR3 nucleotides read TGTGCCAGCAGCGGAGCGGGACAGCGAAACACCATATATTTT. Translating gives CASSGAGQRNTIYF.

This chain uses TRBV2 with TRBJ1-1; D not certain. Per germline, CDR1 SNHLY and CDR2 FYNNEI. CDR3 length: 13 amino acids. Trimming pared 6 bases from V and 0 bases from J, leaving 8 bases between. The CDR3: CASSVHLNTEAFF. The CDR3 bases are TGTGCCAGCAGCGTTCACTTGAACACTGAAGCTTTCTTT.

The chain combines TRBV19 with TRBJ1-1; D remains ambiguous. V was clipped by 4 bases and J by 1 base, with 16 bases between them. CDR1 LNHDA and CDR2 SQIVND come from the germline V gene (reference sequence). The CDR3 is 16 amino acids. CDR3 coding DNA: TGTGCCAGTAGTACCCTAGGCGGAGTCGCGAACACTGAAGCTTTCTTT. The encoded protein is CASSTLGGVANTEAFF.

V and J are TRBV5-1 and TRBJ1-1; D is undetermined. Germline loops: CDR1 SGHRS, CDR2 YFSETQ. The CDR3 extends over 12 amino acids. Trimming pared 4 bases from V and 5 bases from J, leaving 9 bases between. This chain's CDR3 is CASSTMGTEAFF. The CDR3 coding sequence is TGCGCCAGCAGCACTATGGGGACTGAAGCTTTCTTT.